This TCR beta chain derives from a study of CD8 T cells in ankylosing spondylitis (dated by TCRdb to the late 2010s). At the level of the whole study: The study profiled T cell receptor beta repertoires in healthy donors and ankylosing spondylitis patients to find disease-linked TCR variants. The full study cohort was made up of 20 to 25 ankylosing spondylitis patients and 108 healthy donors. Peripheral blood samples were taken, and synovial fluid was additionally collected from ankylosing spondylitis patients. What the study reported, not specific to this receptor: Some motif variants were previously reported in synovial fluid and blood of reactive arthritis patients, suggesting common disease-initiation mechanisms. A CD8+ phenotype was shown by the disease-linked clones, which were found at relatively low frequencies in peripheral blood. A TCR beta motif made up of several highly homologous amino acid variants appeared to be characteristic of blood from ankylosing spondylitis patients. According to the report, matched synovial fluid samples from ankylosing spondylitis patients were significantly enriched for the disease-linked clones.

V has 3 bases trimmed and J has 7 bases trimmed; junction bases matching no gene number 9. The CDR3, from cysteine to phenylalanine, totals 16 residues. The entry retains the CDR3 DNA only, 48 bases that are in frame from base 1. CDR1 MNHEY and CDR2 SMNVEV were looked up in the germline V gene (reference sequence). Of note for this clonotype: Its cognate antigen has yet to be identified. No base-level quality is on record; no much larger clone is a single base apart.

The sequencing machine was an Illumina HiSeq 2500. TCR beta libraries were prepared by quantitative 5'-RACE with molecular barcodes. From the authors' description of their analysis: To identify disease-linked TCR variants, a new computational method was used, one built on a probabilistic model of VDJ rearrangement. TCRdb trimmed the raw reads at Q25, called clones with MiXCR and kept productive beta chains. Entries are consolidated by CDR3 protein sequence, retaining the most common genes and DNA. The V and J calls and clone size come from TCRdb's table, not from the authors' own analysis. Recorded for this sample are about 750,000 distinct CDR3 sequences; around a fifth of them occurred a single time. The ten largest make up around 20% of the sample.

The sequencing input was blood, either unsorted or a sorted T cell fraction (not recorded which). The sequence was collected from a male donor with ankylosing spondylitis. The chain employs TRBV27 and TRBJ2-1; 10 bases in between match TRBD2. CDR3 sequence: CASSFSYGLAVNEQFF. The nucleotide sequence is TGTGCCAGCAGTTTCAGCTACGGACTAGCGGTTAATGAGCAGTTCTTC.